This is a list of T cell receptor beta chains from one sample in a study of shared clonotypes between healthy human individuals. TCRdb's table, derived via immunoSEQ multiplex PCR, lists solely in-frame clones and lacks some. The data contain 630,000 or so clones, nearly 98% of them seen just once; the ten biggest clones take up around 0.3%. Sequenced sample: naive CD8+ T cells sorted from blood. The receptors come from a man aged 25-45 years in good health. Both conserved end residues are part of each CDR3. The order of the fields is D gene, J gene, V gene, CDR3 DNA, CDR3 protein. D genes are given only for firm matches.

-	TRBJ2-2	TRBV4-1	TGCGCCAGCAGCCAAGTCTTAGCCGGGGAGCTGTTTTTT	CASSQVLAGELFF
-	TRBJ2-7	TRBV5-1	TGCGCCAGCAGCTTAAACTCCTACGAGCAGTACTTC	CASSLNSYEQYF
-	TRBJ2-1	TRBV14	TGTGCCAGCAGCCACTCGGAGGTTGAGCAGTTCTTC	CASSHSEVEQFF
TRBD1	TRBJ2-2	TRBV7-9	TGTGCCAGCAGCCACAGGGGATTAATGGCCACCGGGGAGCTGTTTTTT	CASSHRGLMATGELFF
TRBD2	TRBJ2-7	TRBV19	TGTGCCAGTAGCAGCGGGAGAGCCTACGAGCAGTACTTC	CASSSGRAYEQYF
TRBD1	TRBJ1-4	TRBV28	TGTGCCAGCAGTCACCGGGACAGGAGGTATGAAAAACTGTTTTTT	CASSHRDRRYEKLFF
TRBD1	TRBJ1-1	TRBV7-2	TGTGCCAGCAGCTTGACAGGGGCGAACACTGAAGCTTTCTTT	CASSLTGANTEAFF
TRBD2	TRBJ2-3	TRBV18	TGTGCCAGCTCTCTCCTAGCGGGAAGCACAGATACGCAGTATTTT	CASSLLAGSTDTQYF
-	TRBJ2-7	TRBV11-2	TGTGCCAGCAGCTTAGCTCCGGTCTCCTACGAGCAGTACTTC	CASSLAPVSYEQYF
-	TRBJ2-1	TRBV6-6	TGTGCCAGCAGTGACATAGCGGTCAATGAGCAGTTCTTC	CASSDIAVNEQFF
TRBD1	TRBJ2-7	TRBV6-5	TGTGCCAGCAGTGGGGACAGGGGGCTGTACGAGCAGTACTTC	CASSGDRGLYEQYF